Sequencing of this TCR beta chain was carried out in a study of molecular identifiers for immune sequencing clone quantification. The CDR3 sequence is 13 residues long. With 0 bases clipped from V and 3 bases from J, the junction kept 0 bases outside the gene matches. Germline V CDR1 and CDR2: SGHDT, YYEEEE. Overall study findings and caveats: Underestimated sizes of highly expanded clones could result from identical TCR molecules that share a barcode. Whereas naive cells kept under 1% of molecules in clones above 20 RNA copies, such clones held over 99% in effectors.

This clonotype was seen repeatedly, ten times or more. Its antigen is not identified. Each CDR3 protein gets one entry after TCRdb re-called the PCR reads with MiXCR. The table has 53,000 or so distinct CDR3 sequences, more than 35% seen once. This chain joins TRBV5-6 and TRBJ2-7, with 7 bases matching TRBD1. The sequenced sample consisted of naive CD8+ T cells from blood, with Jurkat cell RNA spiked in. Stated subset: FACS-sorted CD8+CD4-CCR7+CD45RA+ naive T cells. This TCR derives from a human donor in good health. Some libraries in this study had Jurkat cell RNA spiked in. The CDR3 sequence is CASSLGTGYEQYF. The CDR3, as DNA: TGTGCCAGCAGCTTGGGGACAGGCTACGAGCAGTACTTC. Using reference TRBV5-6 and TRBJ2-7 for the parts outside the CDR3, the full variable domain is DAGVTQSPTHLIKTRGQQVTLRCSPKSGHDTVSWYQQALGQGPQFIFQYYEEEERQRGNFPDRFSGHQFPNYSSELNVNALLLGDSALYLCASSLGTGYEQYFGPGTRLTVT.